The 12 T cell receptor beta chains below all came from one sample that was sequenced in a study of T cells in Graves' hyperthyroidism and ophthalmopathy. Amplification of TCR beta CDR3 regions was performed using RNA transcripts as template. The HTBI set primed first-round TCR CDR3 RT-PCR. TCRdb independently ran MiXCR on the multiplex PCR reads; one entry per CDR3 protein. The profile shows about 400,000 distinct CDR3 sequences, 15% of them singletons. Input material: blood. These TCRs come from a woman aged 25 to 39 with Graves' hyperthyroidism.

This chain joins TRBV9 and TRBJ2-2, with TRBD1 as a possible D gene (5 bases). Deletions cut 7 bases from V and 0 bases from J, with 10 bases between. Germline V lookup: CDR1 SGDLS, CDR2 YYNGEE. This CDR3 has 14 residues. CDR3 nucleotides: TGTGCCAGCGCCGACAGTCCGAACACCGGGGAGCTGTTTTTT. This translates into CASADSPNTGELFF.

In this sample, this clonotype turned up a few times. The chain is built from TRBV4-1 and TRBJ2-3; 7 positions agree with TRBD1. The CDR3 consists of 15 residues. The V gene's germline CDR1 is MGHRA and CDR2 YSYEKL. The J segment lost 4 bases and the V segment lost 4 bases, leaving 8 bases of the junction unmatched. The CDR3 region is CASSPGQLQPDTQYF. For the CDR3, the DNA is TGCGCCAGCAGCCCGGGACAGCTCCAGCCAGATACGCAGTATTTT.

CDR3 region: CASSVIGGAEQYF. In DNA form, the CDR3 reads TGTGCCAGCAGCGTGATCGGGGGCGCTGAGCAGTACTTC. This rearrangement joins TRBV9 to TRBJ2-7; possibly TRBD1 or TRBD2 for D (6 bases each). V gave up 2 bases and J gave up 7 bases, with 13 bases separating them. This CDR3 spans 13 amino acids. Germline lookup yields CDR1 SGDLS and CDR2 YYNGEE.

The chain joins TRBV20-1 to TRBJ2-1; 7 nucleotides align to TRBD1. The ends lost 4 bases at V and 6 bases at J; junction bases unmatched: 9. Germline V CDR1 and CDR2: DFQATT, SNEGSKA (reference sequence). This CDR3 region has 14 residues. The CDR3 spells CSATQITGVNEQFF. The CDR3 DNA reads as TGCAGTGCTACGCAGATAACAGGGGTCAATGAGCAGTTCTTC.

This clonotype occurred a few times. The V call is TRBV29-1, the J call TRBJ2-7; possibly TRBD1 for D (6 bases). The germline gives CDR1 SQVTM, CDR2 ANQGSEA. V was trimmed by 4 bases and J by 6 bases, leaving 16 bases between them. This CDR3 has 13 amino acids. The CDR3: CSVALQGQGEQYF. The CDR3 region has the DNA TGCAGCGTTGCCCTACAGGGTCAAGGCGAGCAGTACTTC.

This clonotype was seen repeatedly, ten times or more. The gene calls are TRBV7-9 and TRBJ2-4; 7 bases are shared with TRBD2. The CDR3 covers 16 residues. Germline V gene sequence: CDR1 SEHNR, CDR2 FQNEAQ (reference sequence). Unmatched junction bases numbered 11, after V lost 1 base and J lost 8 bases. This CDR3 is CASSLDFGGSSDIQYF. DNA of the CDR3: TGTGCCAGCAGCTTAGATTTCGGCGGGAGTTCTGACATTCAGTACTTC.

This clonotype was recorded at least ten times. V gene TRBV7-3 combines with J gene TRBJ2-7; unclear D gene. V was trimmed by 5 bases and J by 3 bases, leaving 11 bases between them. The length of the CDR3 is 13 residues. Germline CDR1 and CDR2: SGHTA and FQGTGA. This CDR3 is CASSLTHLYEQYF. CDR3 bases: TGTGCCAGCAGCCTGACACACCTCTACGAGCAGTACTTC.

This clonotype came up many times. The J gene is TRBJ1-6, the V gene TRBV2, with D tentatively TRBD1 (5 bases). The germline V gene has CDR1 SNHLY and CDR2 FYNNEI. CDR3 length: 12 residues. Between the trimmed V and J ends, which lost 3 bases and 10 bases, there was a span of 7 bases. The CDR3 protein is CASSDGTSPLHF. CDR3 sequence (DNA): TGTGCCAGCAGTGATGGGACCTCACCCCTCCACTTT.

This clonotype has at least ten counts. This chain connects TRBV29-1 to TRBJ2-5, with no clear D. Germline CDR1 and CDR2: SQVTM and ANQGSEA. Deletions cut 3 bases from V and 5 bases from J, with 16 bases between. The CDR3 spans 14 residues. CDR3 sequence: CSVDLGTQSETQYF. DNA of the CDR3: TGCAGCGTTGATTTGGGCACTCAATCCGAGACCCAGTACTTC.

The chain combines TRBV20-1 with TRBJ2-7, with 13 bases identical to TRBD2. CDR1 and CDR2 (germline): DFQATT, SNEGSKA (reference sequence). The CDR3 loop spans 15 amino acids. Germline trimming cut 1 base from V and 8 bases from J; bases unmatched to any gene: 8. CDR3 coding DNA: TGCAGTGCTAGAGCCAGACTAGCGGGAGGTAGCAAGCAGTACTTC. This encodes CSARARLAGGSKQYF.

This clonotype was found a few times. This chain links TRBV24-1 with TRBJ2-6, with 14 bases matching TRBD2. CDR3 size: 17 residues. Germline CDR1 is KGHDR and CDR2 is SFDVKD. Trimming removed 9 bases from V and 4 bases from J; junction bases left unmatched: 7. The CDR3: CATGTSGSYIGANVLTF. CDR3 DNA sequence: TGTGCCACCGGGACTAGCGGGAGTTATATAGGGGCCAACGTCCTGACTTTC.

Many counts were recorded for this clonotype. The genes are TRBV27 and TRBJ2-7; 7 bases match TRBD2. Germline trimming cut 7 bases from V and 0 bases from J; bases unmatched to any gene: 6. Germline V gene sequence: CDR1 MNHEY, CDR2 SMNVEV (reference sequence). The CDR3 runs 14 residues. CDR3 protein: CASTSGSDSYEQYF. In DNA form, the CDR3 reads TGTGCCAGCACTAGCGGTTCTGACTCCTACGAGCAGTACTTC.